The rows below give T cell receptor beta chains drawn from one sample of a study of cytomegalovirus exposure and HLA in healthy donors. Sequencing used immunoSEQ multiplex PCR; TCRdb keeps in-frame clones, though not all of them. The table includes tens of thousands of clones, roughly 44% detected once. Sequencing was done on a sample of PBMCs. Receptors were obtained from a woman in her forties or fifties in good health and CMV-seronegative. Both conserved end residues are part of each CDR3. The D gene is left open where the match is weak. Where a row states a size, it is once, few, many or the class of an expanded clone; other rows omit it.

clone size	V gene	D gene	J gene	CDR3 protein	CDR3 DNA
few	TRBV5-1	NA	TRBJ2-5	CASSLLGRGVQETQYF	TGCGCCAGCAGCTTGTTGGGCAGGGGTGTACAAGAGACCCAGTACTTC
NA	TRBV27	TRBD1	TRBJ2-3	CASSGRDRADGIDTQYF	TGTGCCAGCAGTGGCCGGGACAGGGCCGACGGTATAGATACGCAGTATTTT
NA	TRBV5-1	TRBD1	TRBJ1-1	CASSLATGSLAEAFF	TGCGCCAGCAGCTTGGCGACAGGGAGTTTGGCTGAAGCTTTCTTT
NA	TRBV5-4	TRBD2	TRBJ2-1	CASSIRLADNEQFF	TGTGCCAGCAGCATTCGACTAGCGGACAATGAGCAGTTCTTC
NA	TRBV30	TRBD2	TRBJ2-7	CAWSVGTSGTYEQYF	TGTGCCTGGAGTGTAGGGACTAGCGGAACCTACGAGCAGTACTTC
NA	TRBV7-8	TRBD2	TRBJ2-1	CASSPLGAWAGGGNEQFF	TGTGCCAGCAGCCCACTAGGCGCCTGGGCGGGAGGGGGCAATGAGCAGTTCTTC
NA	TRBV18	TRBD1	TRBJ1-2	CASSPLTGGDYGYTF	TGTGCCAGCTCACCTCTGACAGGGGGAGACTATGGCTACACCTTC
NA	TRBV7-8	TRBD2	TRBJ2-1	CASSFRGGGEYNEQFF	TGTGCCAGCAGCTTTAGGGGCGGGGGGGAATACAATGAGCAGTTCTTC
few	TRBV7-9	NA	TRBJ1-2	CASSLLGSSPGYGYTF	TGTGCCAGCAGCTTATTGGGATCTTCGCCGGGGTATGGCTACACCTTC
NA	TRBV20-1	NA	TRBJ1-1	CSAWRDTEAFF	TGCAGTGCTTGGCGGGACACTGAAGCTTTCTTT
NA	TRBV5-1	TRBD2	TRBJ2-2	CASSFLAGDRTGELFF	TGCGCCAGCAGCTTTTTAGCGGGAGACCGTACCGGGGAGCTGTTTTTT
NA	TRBV9	NA	TRBJ1-6	CASSGDNSPLHF	TGTGCCAGCAGTGGAGATAATTCACCCCTCCACTTT